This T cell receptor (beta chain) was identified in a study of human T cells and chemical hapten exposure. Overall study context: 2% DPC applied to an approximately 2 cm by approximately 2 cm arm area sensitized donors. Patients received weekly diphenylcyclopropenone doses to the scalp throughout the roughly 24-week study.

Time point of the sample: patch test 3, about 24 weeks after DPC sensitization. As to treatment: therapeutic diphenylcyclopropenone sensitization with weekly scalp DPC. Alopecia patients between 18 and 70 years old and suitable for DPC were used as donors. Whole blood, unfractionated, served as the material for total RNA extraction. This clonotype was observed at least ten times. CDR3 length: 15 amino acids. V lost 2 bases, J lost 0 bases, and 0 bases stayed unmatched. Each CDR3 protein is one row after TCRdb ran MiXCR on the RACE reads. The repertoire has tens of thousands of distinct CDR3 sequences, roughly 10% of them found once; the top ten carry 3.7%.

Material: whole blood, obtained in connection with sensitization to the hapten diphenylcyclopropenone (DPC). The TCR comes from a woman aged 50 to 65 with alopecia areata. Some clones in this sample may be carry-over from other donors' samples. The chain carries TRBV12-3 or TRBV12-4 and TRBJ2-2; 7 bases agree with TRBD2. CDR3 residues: CASSLLAANTGELFF. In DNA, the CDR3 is TGTGCCAGCAGTTTACTAGCGGCGAACACCGGGGAGCTGTTTTTT.